There are a few counts of the clone carrying this T cell receptor (beta chain). This sample is drawn from a study of T-cell reconstitution after alpha-beta-depleted transplantation in children. Germline CDR1 is SQVTM and CDR2 is ANQGSEA. This CDR3 is 10 amino acids long. With 4 bases removed from V and 7 bases from J, the gap between germline ends came to 6 bases. Unique molecular identifiers tagged the TCRbeta library. TCRdb ran MiXCR on the PCR reads and lists one entry per CDR3 protein. The table has about 610,000 distinct CDR3 sequences, approximately 10% seen once; the top ten hold about 4.3%. The chain links TRBV29-1 to TRBJ2-3, with D tentatively TRBD2 (5 bases). This TCR came from a human donor who donated a stem cell graft to a child with acute myeloid leukemia. Sample: PBMCs from the stem cell graft donor, taken from the stem cell graft. CDR3 DNA: TGCAGCGTTGCGGGGAATACGCAGTATTTT. Translating gives CSVAGNTQYF.